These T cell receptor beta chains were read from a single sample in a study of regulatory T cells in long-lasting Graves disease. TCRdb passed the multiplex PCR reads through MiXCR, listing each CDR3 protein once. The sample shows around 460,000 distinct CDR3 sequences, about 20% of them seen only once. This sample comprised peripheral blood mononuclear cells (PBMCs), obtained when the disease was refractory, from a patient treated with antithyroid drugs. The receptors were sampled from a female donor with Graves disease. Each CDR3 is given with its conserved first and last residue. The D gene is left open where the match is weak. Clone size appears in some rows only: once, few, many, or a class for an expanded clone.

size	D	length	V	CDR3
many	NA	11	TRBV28	CASSKNYGYTF
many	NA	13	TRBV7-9	CASSPGLNYGYTF
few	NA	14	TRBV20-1	CSARPQGPGEKLFF
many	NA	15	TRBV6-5	CASSYYLGGDGGYTF
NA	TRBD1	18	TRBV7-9	CASRPKPGTGRSNEKLFF
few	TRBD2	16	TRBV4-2	CASSQGTSGISYEQYF
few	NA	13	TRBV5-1	CASSFAGNEKLFF
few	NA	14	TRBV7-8	CASSLESVNTEAFF
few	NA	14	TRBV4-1	CASSQDNVPRPQHF
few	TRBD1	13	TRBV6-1	CASRIDRESGYTF
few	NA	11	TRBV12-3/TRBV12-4	CACSARNEQFF
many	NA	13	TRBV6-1	CASSRPLGYGYTF
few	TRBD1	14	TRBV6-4	CASSLQGSGTPLHF
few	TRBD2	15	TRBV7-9	CASSFLAGGPDEQFF
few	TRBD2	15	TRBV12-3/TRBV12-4	CASSLSGERGNEQFF